These 8 T cell receptor beta chains came from one sample sequenced in a study of early T cells in non-severe SARS-CoV-2 infection. TCRdb called the 5' RACE reads again in MiXCR, with one record for every CDR3 protein. Counted here are approximately 22,000 distinct CDR3 sequences, around 4.5% occurring once; the ten biggest clones make up around 21%. The sequenced sample consisted of whole blood. These receptors came from an adult who was a healthcare worker with PCR-confirmed SARS-CoV-2 infection or an uninfected control (not recorded which).

This clonotype was seen at least ten times. V is TRBV12-3 or TRBV12-4 and J is TRBJ2-2; D possibly uses TRBD1 or TRBD2 (6 bases each). The V end was cut by 3 bases, the J end by 3 bases, with 14 bases between. The CDR3 is 16 amino acids. The CDR3, as DNA: TGTGCCAGCAGTTTCGGGGGCGCTATTGACACCGGGGAGCTGTTTTTT. Amino acid sequence: CASSFGGAIDTGELFF.

This clonotype has a count of ten or more. The chain carries TRBV19 and TRBJ2-5, with D possibly being TRBD2 (5 bases). Germline V CDR1 and CDR2: LNHDA, SQIVND (reference sequence). The CDR3 spans 16 residues. V lost 0 bases to trimming and J lost 2 bases, with 13 bases between them. In nucleotides, the CDR3 is TGTGCCAGTAGTATAGAGGCCGGAGCGGCACAAGAGACCCAGTACTTC. It translates to CASSIEAGAAQETQYF.

This clonotype has ten or more counts. The chain employs TRBV30 and TRBJ2-1; D is unclear. The V gene's germline CDR1 is GTSNPN and CDR2 SVGIG (reference sequence). The germline V and J ends were trimmed by 4 bases and 10 bases, with 2 bases remaining between them. This CDR3 has 8 amino acids. Here the CDR3 reads CAWNEQFF. The CDR3 region has the DNA TGTGCCTGGAACGAGCAGTTCTTC.

In this sample, this clonotype turned up many times. The V and J genes are TRBV2 and TRBJ1-4; D unclear. The CDR3 covers 14 residues. The germline V gene has CDR1 SNHLY and CDR2 FYNNEI. Deletions cut 7 bases from V and 0 bases from J, with 9 bases between. The CDR3 loop reads CASMGVATNEKLFF. CDR3 DNA sequence: TGTGCCAGCATGGGTGTTGCAACTAATGAAAAACTGTTTTTT. Supplemented by reference TRBV2 and TRBJ1-4, the full variable domain reads EPEVTQTPSHQVTQMGQEVILRCVPISNHLYFYWYRQILGQKVEFLVSFYNNEISEKSEIFDDQFSVERPDGSNFTLKIRSTKLEDSAMYFCASMGVATNEKLFFGSGTQLSVL.

By proportion, this clonotype is medium-sized. V usage is TRBV4-3 and J usage is TRBJ2-2; D is ambiguous. V dropped 2 bases and J dropped 6 bases, with 4 bases sitting between them. Germline lookup yields CDR1 LGHNA and CDR2 YSLEER. This CDR3 region has 12 residues. CDR3 in DNA: TGCGCCAGCAGCCAACAGGCCGGGGAGCTGTTTTTT. This sequence encodes CASSQQAGELFF.

This clonotype appeared many times. This chain links TRBV6-5 with TRBJ1-2; possible D gene TRBD1, 6 bases. V gave up 0 bases and J gave up 3 bases, with 14 bases separating them. CDR1 MNHEY and CDR2 SVGAGI come from the germline V gene. CDR3 length: 16 residues. CDR3 nucleotide sequence: TGTGCCAGCAGTTACTCGGGGGGGCGCATCGACTATGGCTACACCTTC. Protein sequence: CASSYSGGRIDYGYTF.

This clonotype appeared many times. The J gene is TRBJ1-2, the V gene TRBV18; unclear D gene. The V gene lost 0 bases and the J gene lost 0 bases, with 11 bases spanning the gap. The CDR3 spans 16 residues. The germline CDR1 and CDR2 sequences are KGHSH and LQKENI. The CDR3 sequence: CASSPPWSGTNYGYTF. The CDR3 DNA reads as TGTGCCAGCTCACCACCGTGGTCAGGAACTAACTATGGCTACACCTTC.

This clonotype rates as medium-sized. The chain combines TRBV5-1 with TRBJ2-7; no clear D. The CDR3 consists of 13 residues. The V and J ends lost 0 bases and 8 bases respectively, with 12 bases between them. Germline V gene lookup returns CDR1 SGHRS and CDR2 YFSETQ. The CDR3 reads CASSLGSDEQQYF. In nucleotides, the CDR3 is TGCGCCAGCAGCTTGGGTTCCGATGAGCAGCAGTACTTC.